This T cell receptor beta chain is from a study of control samples from healthy donors and cancer patients (dated by TCRdb to 2018 to 2020). The CDR1 and CDR2 encoded by the germline V gene are SGHVS and FQNEAQ. Its CDR3 holds 16 amino acids, cysteine through phenylalanine. The DNA shown is the 48-base CDR3, in frame from base 1. V lost 7 bases and J lost 8 bases, and the count of bases not matched to a germline gene is 13. The library was made by the immunoSEQ multiplex PCR assay. TCRdb limited this immuneACCESS table to in-frame rearrangements with V and J called. A share of clones is missing; checked studies link under half to unresolved V genes, and the rest is unexplained. This sample gives under 450,000 clones in total; roughly 90% of them show up just once. The ten biggest clones cover about 6.3% of the sample. Of note for this clone: The antigen this receptor binds is unknown. No base qualities exist here, and no much larger clone lies one base off it.

In this chain, TRBV7-8 is recombined with TRBJ2-3; 12 nucleotides in the junction match TRBD2. This receptor was obtained from a man aged 40-49 years with head and neck cancer. Sequencing used PBMCs. The CDR3 protein is CASTDRLAGAQPTQYF. The sequenced DNA: TGTGCCAGCACTGACAGACTAGCGGGGGCCCAGCCTACGCAGTATTTT.